These 18 T cell receptor beta chains were all obtained from the same sample, sequenced in a study of blood T cell repertoires in COVID-19. TCRdb keeps only in-frame clones here, not all; method: immunoSEQ multiplex PCR. The sample contains over 120,000 clones, over 75% of which appear only once. What was sequenced was peripheral blood. The receptors originated from a human donor in a cohort sampled during active COVID-19.

This clone was seen at least ten times. The V call is TRBV5-1, the J call TRBJ1-2; 7 positions agree with TRBD1. CDR1 and CDR2 from the germline V gene are SGHRS and YFSETQ. The CDR3 runs to 13 residues. V was pared by 4 bases and J by 6 bases, with 6 bases of the junction left unmatched. CDR3 DNA: TGCGCCAGCAGCCTGACAGGGTCGGATGGCTACACCTTC. It translates to CASSLTGSDGYTF.

This clone occurred a few times. This chain joins TRBV10-3 and TRBJ2-2; D call uncertain. Trimming removed 2 bases at V and 4 bases at J, with 8 bases between. CDR3 length: 14 amino acids. Germline assignment: CDR1 ENHRY and CDR2 SYGVKD. DNA of the CDR3: TGTGCCATCAGTGAGGGTTCGAGCACCGGGGAGCTGTTTTTT. This codes for CAISEGSSTGELFF.

The chain employs TRBV20-1 and TRBJ1-5; D possibly corresponds to TRBD1 (6 bases). Looked up from germline, CDR1 is DFQATT and CDR2 is SNEGSKA (reference sequence). The CDR3 covers 15 residues. Trimming took off 3 bases at V and 2 bases at J, with 14 bases between the two ends. CDR3 sequence: CSASPTGPRNQPQHF. CDR3 bases: TGCAGTGCTAGTCCTACAGGGCCCCGCAATCAGCCCCAGCATTTT.

The chain joins TRBV7-2 to TRBJ2-5; a weak D match, TRBD2 (5 bases). Germline V gene data show CDR1 as SGHTA and CDR2 as FQGNSA. Trimming stripped 5 bases from V and 4 bases from J, with 11 bases between. The CDR3 sequence is 13 residues long. In DNA, the CDR3 is TGTGCCAGCAGCCAAGGACTGGCAGAGACCCAGTACTTC. It encodes CASSQGLAETQYF.

This chain joins TRBV7-9 and TRBJ2-1; the match to TRBD2 covers 12 bases. This CDR3 has 15 amino acids. In germline, CDR1 is SEHNR, CDR2 FQNEAQ (reference sequence). J gave up 15 bases and V 3 bases, and 12 bases lay outside the gene matches. This CDR3 reads CASSFWASGGAAGFF. The CDR3 region has the DNA TGTGCCAGCAGCTTCTGGGCTAGCGGGGGGGCGGCTGGGTTCTTC.

V usage is TRBV27 and J usage is TRBJ1-1; 9 nucleotides agree with TRBD1. The CDR3 spans 17 residues. V lost 5 bases and J lost 0; bases outside the gene matches: 10. Germline V gene data show CDR1 as MNHEY and CDR2 as SMNVEV (reference sequence). CDR3: CASSPRDRVVMNTEAFF. The CDR3 DNA sequence: TGTGCCAGCAGTCCCCGGGACAGGGTAGTGATGAACACTGAAGCTTTCTTT.

The rearrangement links TRBV5-4 to TRBJ2-2, with 8 bases matching TRBD1. CDR1 SGHNT and CDR2 YYREEE come from the germline V gene (reference sequence). The CDR3 is made up of 15 amino acids. V trimming: 4 bases; J trimming: 3 bases; junction bases outside the gene matches: 5. The CDR3 bases are TGTGCCAGCAGCCCACAACAGGGGGACACCGGGGAGCTGTTTTTT. Amino acids: CASSPQQGDTGELFF.

The V gene is TRBV19, the J gene TRBJ1-5; a possible D gene is TRBD1 (5 bases). CDR1 LNHDA and CDR2 SQIVND come from the germline V gene (reference sequence). V was pared by 7 bases and J by 9 bases, with 22 bases between. The CDR3 contains 15 residues. This CDR3 reads CASMKDSLGVRPQHF. CDR3 sequence (DNA): TGTGCCAGTATGAAAGACTCTCTAGGGGTCCGGCCCCAGCATTTT.

This clone was counted between two and nine times. J is TRBJ1-2 and V is TRBV7-2; 7 nucleotides match TRBD1. Per germline, CDR1 SGHTA and CDR2 FQGNSA. The CDR3 contains 16 residues. The junction had 10 bases not matched to a gene; V was cut back by 6 bases and J by 0 bases. The CDR3 coding sequence is TGTGCCAGCAGAACGGACCCGGGACAGACTAACTATGGCTACACCTTC. Its protein product is CASRTDPGQTNYGYTF. The complete variable domain, with remaining parts taken from reference TRBV7-2 and TRBJ1-2, reads GAGVSQSPSNKVTEKGKDVELRCDPISGHTALYWYRQSLGQGLEFLIYFQGNSAPDKSGLPSDRFSAERTGGSVSTLTIQRTQQEDSAVYLCASRTDPGQTNYGYTFGSGTRLTVV.

This clone occurred a few times. V and J are TRBV29-1 and TRBJ1-1, with 10 bases fitting TRBD1. The CDR3 totals 16 residues. The germline gives CDR1 SQVTM, CDR2 ANQGSEA. J was trimmed by 4 bases and V by 4 bases; bases with no gene match: 12. CDR3 nucleotide sequence: TGCAGCGTTGGACTCGGGACAGGGGATGTGGCCACTGAAGCTTTCTTT. Amino acid sequence: CSVGLGTGDVATEAFF.

The V and J genes are TRBV5-1 and TRBJ1-4, with a possible D match to TRBD1 (5 bases). Trimming stripped 3 bases from V and 5 bases from J, with 11 bases between. This CDR3 has 14 residues. Germline V gene sequence: CDR1 SGHRS, CDR2 YFSETQ. CDR3 sequence reads: CASSSERGNEKLFF. In DNA, the CDR3 is TGCGCCAGCAGCTCCGAGCGGGGGAATGAAAAACTGTTTTTT. Supplemented by reference TRBV5-1 and TRBJ1-4, the full variable domain reads KAGVTQTPRYLIKTRGQQVTLSCSPISGHRSVSWYQQTPGQGLQFLFEYFSETQRNKGNFPGRFSGRQFSNSRSEMNVSTLELGDSALYLCASSSERGNEKLFFGSGTQLSVL.

The rearrangement joins TRBV12-2 to TRBJ2-7; TRBD2 was called by the table and not checked on the DNA. TRBV12-2 is flagged as a pseudogene. This CDR3 region has 16 residues. CDR3 amino acids: CASRSGLAGGPYEQYV. CDR3 nucleotide sequence: TGTGCAAGTCGCTCTGGACTAGCGGGAGGGCCTTACGAGCAGTACGTC.

The genes are TRBV7-3 and TRBJ2-3; 13 bases are a match to TRBD2. The J segment lost 4 bases and the V segment lost 5 bases, leaving 3 bases of the junction unmatched. CDR1 and CDR2 from the germline V gene are SGHTA and FQGTGA. This CDR3 region has 15 residues. Here the CDR3 DNA reads TGTGCCAGCAGCACGGGACTAGCGGGACCAGATACGCAGTATTTT. Translation: CASSTGLAGPDTQYF. Using reference TRBV7-3 and TRBJ2-3 for the parts outside the CDR3, the full variable domain is GAGVSQTPSNKVTEKGKYVELRCDPISGHTALYWYRQSLGQGPEFLIYFQGTGAADDSGLPNDRFFAVRPEGSVSTLKIQRTERGDSAVYLCASSTGLAGPDTQYFGPGTRLTVL.

Only one count was recorded for this clone. The chain joins TRBV11-3 to TRBJ2-3; 14 nucleotides line up with TRBD2. The V and J ends lost 5 bases and 6 bases, in that order; junction bases with no gene match: 10. The CDR3 sequence is 17 residues long. Germline V gene data show CDR1 as SGHNT and CDR2 as YENEEA. The CDR3 loop reads CASSKGLAGGKGDTQYF. CDR3 bases: TGTGCCAGCAGCAAAGGACTAGCGGGAGGAAAAGGGGATACGCAGTATTTT.

J is TRBJ2-3 and V is TRBV6-5; the D gene is possibly TRBD2 (6 bases). In germline, CDR1 is MNHEY, CDR2 SVGAGI. Trimming left V 7 bases short and J 0 bases short, with 11 bases between. The length of the CDR3 is 14 residues. CDR3 residues: CASKRVASTDTQYF. CDR3 in DNA: TGTGCCAGCAAGCGGGTCGCTAGCACAGATACGCAGTATTTT.

The rearrangement joins TRBV5-8 to TRBJ1-6; D is unclear. Germline V gene data show CDR1 as SGHTS and CDR2 as YDEGEE. This CDR3 is 16 amino acids long. V gave up 2 bases and J gave up 2 bases, with 11 bases separating them. CDR3: CASSFISNTYNSPLHF. CDR3 coding DNA: TGTGCCAGCAGCTTTATTTCAAACACCTATAATTCACCCCTCCACTTT.

Remarks on this clone: At the DNA level, this CDR3 is encoded by other sequences in the same sample as well. The chain carries TRBV5-1 and TRBJ1-6, with TRBD1 as a possible D gene (5 bases). CDR1 is SGHRS, CDR2 YFSETQ, per germline. With 0 bases removed from V and 13 bases from J, the gap between germline ends came to 8 bases. The CDR3 sequence is 12 residues long. The DNA for the CDR3 is TGCGCCAGCAGCTTGGGGGACTCTCCCCTCCACTTT. Translation: CASSLGDSPLHF.

This clone has only a few counts. The chain couples TRBV7-2 to TRBJ1-2; D is perhaps TRBD1 (6 bases). CDR1 and CDR2 (germline): SGHTA, FQGNSA. The germline V and J ends were trimmed by 5 bases and 7 bases, with 17 bases remaining between them. The CDR3 extends over 14 amino acids. Here the CDR3 reads CASSPRSGGGGYTF. CDR3 nucleotides: TGTGCCAGCAGCCCACGATCGGGGGGCGGTGGCTACACCTTC. Full variable domain (rest looked up from reference TRBV7-2 and TRBJ1-2): GAGVSQSPSNKVTEKGKDVELRCDPISGHTALYWYRQSLGQGLEFLIYFQGNSAPDKSGLPSDRFSAERTGGSVSTLTIQRTQQEDSAVYLCASSPRSGGGGYTFGSGTRLTVV.